A single sample is the source of the 5 T cell receptor beta chains below, sequenced in a study of blood T cell repertoires in COVID-19 (dated by TCRdb to 2020 to 2021). Library generation was performed with the immunoSEQ multiplex PCR assay. In TCRdb, the immuneACCESS table is reduced to in-frame sequences with V and J assigned. These tables do not hold every clone; where another copy was compared, an unresolved V gene accounts for under half, and the others remain unexplained. The sample yields some 100,000 clones; around nine tenths were counted once. The top ten clonotypes cover about a tenth of the sample. Sequenced material: peripheral blood. The receptors were sampled from a man aged 50 to 59 with acute or convalescent COVID-19.

V is TRBV3-1 (or the pseudogene TRBV3-2) and J is TRBJ2-5; 8 bases match TRBD1. Germline V gene sequence: CDR1 LGHDT, CDR2 YNNKEL (reference sequence). Trimming removed 1 base from V and 5 bases from J; junction bases left unmatched: 6. The CDR3 sequence is 15 residues long. The chain's CDR3 is CASSQVRTGRETQYF. DNA of the CDR3: TGTGCCAGCAGCCAAGTAAGGACAGGGAGGGAGACCCAGTACTTC.

The rearrangement joins TRBV3-1 (or the pseudogene TRBV3-2) to TRBJ2-7; D not certain. CDR1 is LGHDT and CDR2 is YNNKEL in the germline V gene (reference sequence). The CDR3 covers 17 residues. The V end was cut by 1 base, the J end by 1 base, with 17 bases between. CDR3 in DNA: TGTGCCAGCAGCCAAGGCCCAAGCCACGAATCTTCCTACGAGCAGTACTTC. Protein product: CASSQGPSHESSYEQYF.

The gene calls are TRBV27 and TRBJ1-6; D unresolved. V lost 6 bases to trimming and J lost 4 bases, with 4 bases between them. Germline V gene data show CDR1 as MNHEY and CDR2 as SMNVEV (reference sequence). The CDR3 covers 12 residues. The CDR3, as DNA: TGTGCCAGCAGGGAGTATAATTCACCCCTCCACTTT. Translated, it gives CASREYNSPLHF.

CDR3: CARKHLHRDRVFHEQYF. The CDR3 DNA reads as TGTGCCAGGAAACACCTGCACCGGGACAGGGTATTCCACGAGCAGTACTTC. The rearrangement joins TRBV19 to TRBJ2-7; 9 nucleotides line up with TRBD1. V was clipped by 9 bases and J by 5 bases; unmatched bases: 20. The germline V gene encodes CDR1 LNHDA and CDR2 SQIVND (reference sequence). This CDR3 is 17 amino acids long.

V gene TRBV19 combines with J gene TRBJ2-7, with 7 bases matching TRBD2. The CDR3 contains 15 residues. Trimming at V came to 10 bases and at J to 4 bases, leaving 16 bases not matched to a gene. Germline CDR1 LNHDA, CDR2 SQIVND (reference sequence). The DNA for the CDR3 is TGTGCCACCACTCCCTCTCGGGGGAGGGCATACGAGCAGTACTTC. This sequence encodes CATTPSRGRAYEQYF.